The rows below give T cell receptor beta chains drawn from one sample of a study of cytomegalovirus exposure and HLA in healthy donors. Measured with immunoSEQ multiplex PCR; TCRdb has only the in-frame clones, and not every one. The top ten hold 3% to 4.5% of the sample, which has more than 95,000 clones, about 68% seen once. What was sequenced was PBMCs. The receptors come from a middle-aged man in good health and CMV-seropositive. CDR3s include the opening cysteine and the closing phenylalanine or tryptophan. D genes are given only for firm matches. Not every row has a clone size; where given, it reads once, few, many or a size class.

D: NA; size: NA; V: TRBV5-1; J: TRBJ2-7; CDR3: CASSPGMGGYEQYF; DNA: TGCGCCAGCAGCCCCGGGATGGGGGGCTACGAGCAGTACTTC
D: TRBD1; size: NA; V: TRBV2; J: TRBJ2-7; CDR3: CAGGQDAYEQYF; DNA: TGTGCCGGGGGACAGGACGCCTACGAGCAGTACTTC
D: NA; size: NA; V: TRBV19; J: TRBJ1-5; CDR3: CASSIVGLTSNQPQHF; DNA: TGTGCCAGTAGTATCGTTGGTCTAACTAGCAATCAGCCCCAGCATTTT
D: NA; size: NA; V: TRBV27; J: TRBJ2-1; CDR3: CASSLPSYNEQFF; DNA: TGTGCCAGCAGTCTCCCCTCCTACAATGAGCAGTTCTTC
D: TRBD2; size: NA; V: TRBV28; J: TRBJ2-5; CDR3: CASSSTLGLAGAETQYF; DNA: TGTGCCAGCAGTTCCACCCTTGGACTAGCGGGAGCAGAGACCCAGTACTTC
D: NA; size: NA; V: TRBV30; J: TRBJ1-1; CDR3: CAWSRGKGTEAFF; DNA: TGTGCCTGGAGTAGGGGGAAGGGCACTGAAGCTTTCTTT
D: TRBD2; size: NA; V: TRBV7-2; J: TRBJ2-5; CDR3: CASSPQRGGTKTQYF; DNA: TGTGCCAGCAGCCCGCAGCGGGGGGGCACAAAGACCCAGTACTTC
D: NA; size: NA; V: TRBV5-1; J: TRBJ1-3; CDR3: CASSFLEGDLVSGNTIYF; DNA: TGCGCCAGCAGCTTCCTGGAGGGAGACTTAGTTTCTGGAAACACCATATATTTT
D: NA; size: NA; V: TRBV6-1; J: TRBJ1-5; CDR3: CASNGRTLSNQPQHF; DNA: TGTGCCAGTAACGGACGGACTTTAAGCAATCAGCCCCAGCATTTT
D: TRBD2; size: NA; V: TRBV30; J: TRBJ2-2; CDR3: CAWSTGGGNTGELFF; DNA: TGTGCCTGGAGTACCGGGGGGGGGAACACCGGGGAGCTGTTTTTT
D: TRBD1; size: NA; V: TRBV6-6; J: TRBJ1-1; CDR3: CASSKDRGKTEAFF; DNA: TGTGCCAGCAGTAAAGACAGGGGAAAGACTGAAGCTTTCTTT
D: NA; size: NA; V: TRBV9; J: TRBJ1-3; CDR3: CASSVGVGRISGNTIYF; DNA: TGTGCCAGCAGCGTAGGGGTGGGCAGAATCTCTGGAAACACCATATATTTT
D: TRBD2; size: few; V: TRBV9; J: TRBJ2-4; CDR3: CASSVTAGGGLNIQYF; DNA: TGTGCCAGCAGCGTTACAGCGGGAGGAGGTCTAAACATTCAGTACTTC
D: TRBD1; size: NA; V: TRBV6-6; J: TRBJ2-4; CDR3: CASMNWDRVENIQYF; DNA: TGTGCCAGCATGAATTGGGACAGGGTAGAAAACATTCAGTACTTC
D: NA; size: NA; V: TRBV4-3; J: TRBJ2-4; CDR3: CASSQELAANIQYF; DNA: TGCGCCAGCAGCCAAGAACTGGCGGCAAACATTCAGTACTTC
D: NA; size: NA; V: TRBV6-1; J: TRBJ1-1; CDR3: CASSEWSTSGAFF; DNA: TGTGCCAGCAGTGAATGGTCAACATCTGGAGCTTTCTTT
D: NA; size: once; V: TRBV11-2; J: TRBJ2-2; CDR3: CASSLGAGPGELFF; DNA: TGTGCCAGCAGCTTAGGGGCGGGGCCCGGGGAGCTGTTTTTT
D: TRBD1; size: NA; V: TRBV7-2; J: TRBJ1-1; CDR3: CASSPDRTFEAFF; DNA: TGTGCCAGCAGCCCGGACAGGACCTTTGAAGCTTTCTTT
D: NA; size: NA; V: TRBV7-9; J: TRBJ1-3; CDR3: CASSPNGRDGVSGNTIYF; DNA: TGTGCCAGCAGCCCGAACGGGCGGGACGGCGTCTCTGGAAACACCATATATTTT
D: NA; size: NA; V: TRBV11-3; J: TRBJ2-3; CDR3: CASSLRPAGDTQYF; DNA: TGTGCCAGCAGCTTACGACCAGCCGGGGATACGCAGTATTTT
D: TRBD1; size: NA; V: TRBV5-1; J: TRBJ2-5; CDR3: CASSSDAGGLETQYF; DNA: TGCGCCAGCAGCTCGGATGCAGGGGGCTTGGAGACCCAGTACTTC
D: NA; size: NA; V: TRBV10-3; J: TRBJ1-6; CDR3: CAIRPGEGVNSPLHF; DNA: TGTGCCATCCGCCCGGGGGAGGGGGTAAACTCACCCCTCCACTTT
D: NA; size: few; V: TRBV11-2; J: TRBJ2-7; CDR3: CASSLVSKEHYEQYF; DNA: TGTGCCAGCAGCTTAGTTAGCAAAGAGCACTACGAGCAGTACTTC
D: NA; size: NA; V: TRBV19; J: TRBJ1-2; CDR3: CASTKGGMVYTF; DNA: TGTGCCAGTACCAAAGGCGGAATGGTCTACACCTTC
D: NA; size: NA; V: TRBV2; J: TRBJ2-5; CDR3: CASPGKETQYF; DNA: TGTGCCAGCCCAGGGAAGGAGACCCAGTACTTC
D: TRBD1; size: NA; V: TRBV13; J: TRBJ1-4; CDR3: CASSYYGQGATNEKLFF; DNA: TGTGCCAGCAGCTATTACGGACAGGGTGCAACTAATGAAAAACTGTTTTTT